This is a list of T cell receptor beta chains from one sample in a study of cytomegalovirus exposure and HLA in healthy donors. Data came from immunoSEQ multiplex PCR; TCRdb stores just in-frame clones and leaves some out. This sample yields more than 85,000 clones, of which around three quarters are seen a single time; less than 3.5% belongs to the top ten. Sequenced: PBMCs. These receptors came from a male donor in good health and CMV-seropositive. CDR3s include the opening cysteine and the closing phenylalanine or tryptophan. A D gene is named only where the DNA matches it firmly. Rows give clone size only sometimes, using once, few, many, or a class for an expanded clone.

NA | NA | TRBJ2-7 | TRBV7-2 | TGTGCCAGCAGATCTACAGGGTTCGAGCAGTACTTC | CASRSTGFEQYF
NA | NA | TRBJ1-2 | TRBV6-5 | TGTGCCAGCAGTTACACAGGCACCGATGGCTATGGCTACACCTTC | CASSYTGTDGYGYTF
NA | NA | TRBJ2-2 | TRBV13 | TGTGCCAGCAGCGTAGGCGGTATCGCGAACACCGGGGAGCTGTTTTTT | CASSVGGIANTGELFF
TRBD2 | NA | TRBJ2-7 | TRBV7-2 | TGTGCCAGCAGCTTACAGCGGGGGACCTACGAGCAGTACTTC | CASSLQRGTYEQYF
TRBD1 | NA | TRBJ1-2 | TRBV4-1 | TGCGCCAGCAGCCTCAATACGGGACAGAACTATGGCTACACCTTC | CASSLNTGQNYGYTF
TRBD1 | NA | TRBJ1-2 | TRBV27 | TGTGCCAGCAGCAAAACGGGACAGGGGGCGCTACGAGTTGGCTACACCTTC | CASSKTGQGALRVGYTF
TRBD1 | NA | TRBJ1-1 | TRBV15 | TGTGCCACCGGGACAGGGACGTACACTGAAGCTTTCTTT | CATGTGTYTEAFF
NA | NA | TRBJ2-7 | TRBV7-8 | TGTGCCAGCAGCTTAGGCCCAGGGGACTACGAGCAGTACTTC | CASSLGPGDYEQYF
NA | few | TRBJ1-1 | TRBV25-1 | TGTGCCAGCAGTGGAAACCGTTACAGGGTCGGGAAAGCTTTCTTT | CASSGNRYRVGKAFF
TRBD1 | few | TRBJ1-5 | TRBV2 | TGTGCCAGCAGTGTGGACAGGGGCCCGAATCAGCCCCAGCATTTT | CASSVDRGPNQPQHF
TRBD2 | NA | TRBJ2-7 | TRBV9 | TGTGCCAGCAGCCCCCGGGGGAGGGACGAGCAGTACTTC | CASSPRGRDEQYF
NA | NA | TRBJ1-2 | TRBV2 | TGTGCCAGCAGTGTGTACCAGGGAACACAAGCTAACTATGGCTACACCTTC | CASSVYQGTQANYGYTF
NA | once | TRBJ1-2 | TRBV4-1 | TGCGCCAGCAGCCAAGACGCAGGGGCTAACTATGGCTACACCTTC | CASSQDAGANYGYTF
TRBD1 | NA | TRBJ1-2 | TRBV7-2 | TGTGCCAGCAGCCCGCAGACAGGGACGGGGTATGGCTACACCTTC | CASSPQTGTGYGYTF
TRBD1 | few | TRBJ1-1 | TRBV5-4 | TGTGCCAGCAGCTTCACAGGGGTGAACACTGAAGCTTTCTTT | CASSFTGVNTEAFF
NA | NA | TRBJ2-5 | TRBV4-2 | TGTGCCAGCAGCCAAACGCAGATGGCAGGGCAAGAGACCCAGTACTTC | CASSQTQMAGQETQYF
TRBD1 | few | TRBJ1-3 | TRBV6-6 | TGTGCCAGCCATGCAGGGGGAGTAAACACCATATATTTT | CASHAGGVNTIYF
TRBD2 | NA | TRBJ2-5 | TRBV5-1 | TGCGCCAGCAGCTTGAGACTAGCGCAGACCCAGTACTTC | CASSLRLAQTQYF
NA | NA | TRBJ2-3 | TRBV19 | TGTGCCAGTACCTCAGGGGCCGGCACAGATACGCAGTATTTT | CASTSGAGTDTQYF
NA | NA | TRBJ2-7 | TRBV18 | TGTGCCAGCTCACCAAGCGCAGGGTATCACGAGCAGTACTTC | CASSPSAGYHEQYF
NA | NA | TRBJ1-5 | TRBV6-1 | TGTGCCAGCAGAGAAAGGTGGCAGGGGAAGGTTCATCAGCCCCAGCATTTT | CASRERWQGKVHQPQHF
NA | NA | TRBJ2-5 | TRBV2 | TGTGCCAGCAGTGGGGCAGCTCTACAAGAGACCCAGTACTTC | CASSGAALQETQYF
NA | NA | TRBJ1-3 | TRBV6-6 | TGTGCCAGCAGTGCGCAACAGGTCTCTGGAAACACCATATATTTT | CASSAQQVSGNTIYF
NA | NA | TRBJ1-1 | TRBV7-9 | TGTGCCAGCAGCCGGGACTACACTGAAGCTTTCTTT | CASSRDYTEAFF
NA | NA | TRBJ1-5 | TRBV27 | TGTGCCAGCAGTTTCATTAATCAGCCCCAGCATTTT | CASSFINQPQHF
NA | NA | TRBJ1-1 | TRBV7-8 | TGTGCCAGCAGCCCCGGTGGCGGGGTGAACACTGAAGCTTTCTTT | CASSPGGGVNTEAFF
NA | NA | TRBJ2-7 | TRBV5-4 | TGTGCCAGCAGCTTGGGACGTCCAGGGGTTGACGAGCAGTACTTC | CASSLGRPGVDEQYF
NA | NA | TRBJ2-7 | TRBV18 | TGTGCCAGCTCCAGTAAGTTGGAGCAGTACTTC | CASSSKLEQYF
NA | NA | TRBJ1-2 | TRBV12-5 | TGTGCTAGTGGTCAGGGCTATGGCTACACCTTC | CASGQGYGYTF
TRBD1 | NA | TRBJ1-5 | TRBV5-5 | TGTGCCAGCAGCATGACAGGGGGGAGCAATCAGCCCCAGCATTTT | CASSMTGGSNQPQHF
TRBD1 | NA | TRBJ1-2 | TRBV14 | TGTGCCAGTCCTGACGGCCGGGACAGCCGAATGAAGGACACCTTC | CASPDGRDSRMKDTF
NA | NA | TRBJ2-7 | TRBV11-2 | TGTGCCAGCACCATCGACAGGCTCTCCTACGAGCAGTACTTC | CASTIDRLSYEQYF
TRBD1 | NA | TRBJ1-2 | TRBV4-1 | TGCGCCAGCAGCCAAGATCTTGCAGGGGGCGCGACCTATGGCTACACCTTC | CASSQDLAGGATYGYTF
NA | NA | TRBJ1-5 | TRBV6-5 | TGTGCCAGTCGATACGGGTGGGGCCAGCCCCAGCATTTT | CASRYGWGQPQHF
NA | NA | TRBJ2-3 | TRBV7-2 | TGTGCCAGCAGCTTAGGGGGACTGCTCGGCACAGATACGCAGTATTTT | CASSLGGLLGTDTQYF
NA | NA | TRBJ1-3 | TRBV7-9 | TGTGCCAGCAGACAACTACGGGCTGGAAACACCATATATTTT | CASRQLRAGNTIYF
NA | few | TRBJ1-1 | TRBV9 | TGTGCCAGCAGCGTGGGGGGCACTGAAGCTTTCTTT | CASSVGGTEAFF
TRBD1 | NA | TRBJ1-2 | TRBV7-2 | TGTGCCAGCAGCCCGCTGACAGGGATCTACGGCTACACCTTC | CASSPLTGIYGYTF
TRBD1 | once | TRBJ1-1 | TRBV29-1 | TGCAGCGGGGGACAGTCGAACACTGAAGCTTTCTTT | CSGGQSNTEAFF
TRBD1 | NA | TRBJ2-5 | TRBV2 | TGTGCCAGCTCTGGACAGGGAAGGGAGACCCAGTACTTC | CASSGQGRETQYF
NA | NA | TRBJ1-2 | TRBV2 | TGTGCCAGCAAGGCCACTGAGGTCTATGGCTACACCTTC | CASKATEVYGYTF
NA | NA | TRBJ2-3 | TRBV5-1 | TGCGCCAGCAGCTTGGCCTCTATCACAGATACGCAGTATTTT | CASSLASITDTQYF
NA | once | TRBJ1-6 | TRBV5-4 | TGTGCCAGCAGCTTGGCCGGGAGTTCACCCCTCCACTTT | CASSLAGSSPLHF
NA | NA | TRBJ1-5 | TRBV7-2 | TGTGCCAGCAGCCCGCGGGGCAATCAGCCCCAGCATTTT | CASSPRGNQPQHF
NA | few | TRBJ2-2 | TRBV2 | TGTGCCAGCAGTGGGACAGAGACCGGGGAGCTGTTTTTT | CASSGTETGELFF
TRBD1 | NA | TRBJ1-1 | TRBV18 | TGTGCCAGCTCACTCGACAGGGACACTGAAGCTTTCTTT | CASSLDRDTEAFF
TRBD1 | NA | TRBJ1-2 | TRBV5-8 | TGTGCCAGCAGCTTGGACAGGGGAATTAACTATGGCTACACCTTC | CASSLDRGINYGYTF
NA | NA | TRBJ1-4 | TRBV29-1 | TGCAGCGTTGAAAGGGCAGGGGATCAACTGTTTTTT | CSVERAGDQLFF
NA | NA | TRBJ1-5 | TRBV6-6 | TGTGCCAGCAGTTACTCGTTGGGTGCGGAAGGTCAGCCCCAGCATTTT | CASSYSLGAEGQPQHF
TRBD1 | once | TRBJ2-7 | TRBV5-1 | TGCGCCAGCAGCTACCAAAATTCCGGACAGGGACCCTCCTACGAGCAGTACTTC | CASSYQNSGQGPSYEQYF
TRBD1 | NA | TRBJ2-7 | TRBV7-2 | TGTGCCAGCAGCCCAAACCCCAGGGGGCTCTACGAGCAGTACTTC | CASSPNPRGLYEQYF
TRBD2 | NA | TRBJ2-5 | TRBV7-9 | TGTGCCAGCAGCGAGGGGGTAGCGGGGGGCCCCCAAGAGACCCAGTACTTC | CASSEGVAGGPQETQYF
NA | NA | TRBJ1-3 | TRBV5-4 | TGTGCCAGCAGCCCCCCTAACTCTGGAAACACCATATATTTT | CASSPPNSGNTIYF